One sample yielded the 21 T cell receptor beta chains listed below, sequenced in a study of cytomegalovirus exposure and HLA in healthy donors (dated by TCRdb to about 2017). Receptors were amplified or captured by the immunoSEQ multiplex PCR assay. The multiplex PCR relied on a mix of 60 forward primers for TCR Vbeta segments and 13 reverse primers for TCR Jbeta segments. The clones in this table, taken by TCRdb from immuneACCESS, are in-frame only. Not every clone is retained; where verified, under half of the shortfall comes from an unresolved V gene, and the cause of the rest is unknown. The sample table contains about 110,000 clones; only one count was recorded for around 70% of them. The leading ten clones occupy just under 8.5% of the sample. The specimen sequenced was PBMCs. All receptors come from a woman in her thirties or forties in good health and CMV-seropositive.

In the case of this clone: The junction does not match germline at one end; this may be a read error. The chain has TRBV29-1 and TRBJ2-7, with 7 bases aligning to TRBD2. The CDR3 spans 15 residues. The V gene's germline CDR1 is SQVTM and CDR2 ANQGSEA. This chain's CDR3 is CSVGAGLVGDYERYF. In DNA, the CDR3 is TGCAGCGTTGGGGCAGGGCTAGTAGGGGACTACGAGCGGTACTTC.

The chain employs TRBV19 and TRBJ2-7; 7 bases fit TRBD1. With V trimmed by 7 bases and J by 3 bases, 12 bases remained unmatched. The CDR3 has 15 amino acids. Per germline, CDR1 LNHDA and CDR2 SQIVND (reference sequence). CDR3 loop: CASMSTGQKNYEQYF. CDR3 DNA sequence: TGTGCCAGTATGTCGACGGGACAGAAGAACTACGAGCAGTACTTC.

The rearrangement joins TRBV18 to TRBJ1-1, with 7 bases fitting TRBD1. CDR1 is KGHSH and CDR2 is LQKENI in the germline V gene. V lost 6 bases, J lost 7 bases, and 11 bases stayed unmatched. The CDR3 contains 14 residues. The CDR3 DNA follows: TGTGCCAGCTCCCTCGGACAGGATCAGAGTGAAGCTTTCTTT. It specifies CASSLGQDQSEAFF.

The chain has TRBV27 and TRBJ1-5, with D uncertain. Trimming removed 6 bases from V and 3 bases from J, with 12 bases in between. Germline V lookup: CDR1 MNHEY, CDR2 SMNVEV (reference sequence). The length of the CDR3 is 14 residues. The CDR3 DNA is TGTGCCAGCAGCGACGGGGTTTTCAATCAGCCCCAGCATTTT. This translates into CASSDGVFNQPQHF.

The chain has TRBV25-1 and TRBJ2-7; 10 bases map to TRBD1. Germline V gene lookup returns CDR1 MGHDK and CDR2 SYGVNS. With V trimmed by 5 bases and J by 6 bases, 10 bases remained unmatched. This CDR3 is 15 amino acids long. CDR3 in DNA: TGTGCCAGCAGTAAACCGGGACAGGGGTTCTTCGAGCAGTACTTC. It encodes CASSKPGQGFFEQYF.

This clone was detected only a few times. The V gene is TRBV5-1, the J gene TRBJ2-5; tentatively, D is TRBD2 (6 bases). With 4 bases removed from V and 1 base from J, the gap between germline ends came to 11 bases. This CDR3 region has 14 residues. Germline loops: CDR1 SGHRS, CDR2 YFSETQ. The CDR3 region is CASSPGGSQETQYF. Here the CDR3 DNA reads TGCGCCAGCAGCCCCGGAGGGTCCCAAGAGACCCAGTACTTC.

CDR3 DNA: TGTGCCATCAGTGAGACTAGCGGGGGTAGAGATACGCAGTATTTT. It is translated as CAISETSGGRDTQYF. V gene TRBV10-3 combines with J gene TRBJ2-3, with TRBD2 matching 11 bases. The CDR3 has 15 amino acids. CDR1 is ENHRY, CDR2 SYGVKD, per germline. After removal of 2 bases from V and 5 bases from J, the junction contained 3 bases not matched to a gene.

The chain uses TRBV11-2 and TRBJ1-2; 9 bases line up with TRBD1. Germline loops: CDR1 SGHAT, CDR2 FQNNGV. The CDR3 runs to 16 residues. J was trimmed by 4 bases and V by 0 bases; bases with no gene match: 6. CDR3 region: CASSLDAGTGTYGYTF. The CDR3 DNA reads TGTGCCAGCAGCTTAGATGCCGGGACAGGGACCTATGGCTACACCTTC.

The chain couples TRBV25-1 to TRBJ2-1, with D perhaps matching TRBD2 (6 bases). This CDR3 has 14 residues. Trimming stripped 2 bases from V and 8 bases from J, with 13 bases between. Per germline, CDR1 MGHDK and CDR2 SYGVNS. This chain's CDR3 is CASSEGLLNYEQFF. The CDR3 DNA sequence: TGTGCCAGCAGTGAAGGACTACTTAACTATGAGCAGTTCTTC.

The V gene is TRBV7-9, the J gene TRBJ2-1; TRBD1 agrees at 7 bases. V lost 6 bases to trimming and J lost 8 bases; unmatched junction nucleotides: 10. From germline, CDR1 is SEHNR and CDR2 FQNEAQ (reference sequence). There are 14 residues in the CDR3. The CDR3 nucleotides read TGTGCCAGCAGTCATGCTCCTAGGGGGCATGAGCAGTTCTTC. Translated: CASSHAPRGHEQFF.

The chain employs TRBV2 and TRBJ2-3; D perhaps matches TRBD2 (5 bases). This CDR3 is built from 16 residues. V gave up 7 bases and J gave up 0 bases, with 17 bases separating them. CDR1 and CDR2 (germline): SNHLY, FYNNEI. The CDR3 protein is CASKPPSRASTDTQYF. Here the CDR3 DNA reads TGTGCCAGCAAGCCCCCCTCGAGGGCTAGCACAGATACGCAGTATTTT.

The J gene is TRBJ1-1, the V gene TRBV4-1; D is unresolved. Germline assignment: CDR1 MGHRA and CDR2 YSYEKL. The V end lost 1 base, the J end lost 4 bases, and 16 bases lay between the germline ends. The CDR3 has 16 residues. The CDR3 sequence: CASSQGRVSETTEAFF. The CDR3 DNA sequence: TGCGCCAGCAGCCAAGGGAGAGTTTCAGAGACCACTGAAGCTTTCTTT.

The chain joins TRBV5-1 to TRBJ1-1; TRBD1 matches 8 bases. The ends lost 2 bases at V and 1 base at J; junction bases unmatched: 1. CDR1 and CDR2 from the germline V gene are SGHRS and YFSETQ. This CDR3 region has 14 residues. The CDR3 DNA reads as TGCGCCAGCAGCTTCGGACAGGGGAACACTGAAGCTTTCTTT. Translation: CASSFGQGNTEAFF.

The V and J genes are TRBV6-6 and TRBJ2-3; D might be TRBD1 (6 bases). The CDR3 has 16 residues. CDR1 and CDR2 from the germline V gene are MNHNY and SVGAGI (reference sequence). Between the trimmed V and J ends, which lost 5 bases and 6 bases, there was a span of 21 bases. CDR3 loop: CASSPRQAPFEDTQYF. Here the CDR3 DNA reads TGTGCCAGCAGTCCCCGACAGGCCCCTTTTGAGGATACGCAGTATTTT.

This clone has just a few counts. V gene TRBV7-8 combines with J gene TRBJ1-2; D not resolved. The CDR3 covers 13 residues. The germline gives CDR1 SGHVS, CDR2 FQNEAQ. Trimming stripped 7 bases from V and 5 bases from J, with 14 bases between. The chain's CDR3 is CASTPSGLYGYTF. The CDR3 coding sequence is TGTGCCAGCACTCCCAGTGGACTGTATGGCTACACCTTC.

The chain joins TRBV9 to TRBJ2-3; the D gene is possibly TRBD2 (5 bases). The V end was cut by 4 bases, the J end by 0 bases, with 9 bases between. Germline V gene sequence: CDR1 SGDLS, CDR2 YYNGEE. CDR3 length: 14 amino acids. CDR3 residues: CASSPGVSTDTQYF. CDR3 DNA sequence: TGTGCCAGCAGCCCCGGGGTGAGCACAGATACGCAGTATTTT.

The genes are TRBV5-4 and TRBJ1-2, with no clear D. V was pared by 2 bases and J by 0 bases, with 5 bases between. CDR3 length: 13 residues. CDR1 and CDR2 (germline): SGHNT, YYREEE (reference sequence). The CDR3 region has the DNA TGTGCCAGCAGCTTTGAGGCTAACTATGGCTACACCTTC. Translated: CASSFEANYGYTF.

This sequence joins TRBV7-3 and TRBJ2-2; D is perhaps TRBD2 (6 bases). The CDR3 is 15 amino acids. The germline V gene has CDR1 SGHTA and CDR2 FQGTGA. V lost 5 bases to trimming and J lost 7 bases, with 17 bases between them. The CDR3 loop is CASSRGEAEYGELFF. DNA of the CDR3: TGTGCCAGCAGCCGTGGGGAGGCTGAGTACGGGGAGCTGTTTTTT.

The CDR3 DNA reads as TGTGCCAGCAGTACAGGGGCCTCCTACAATGAGCAGTTCTTC. Protein: CASSTGASYNEQFF. V gene TRBV7-2 combines with J gene TRBJ2-1, with 7 nucleotides matching TRBD1. This CDR3 has 14 residues. The V and J ends lost 6 bases and 0 bases, in that order; junction bases with no gene match: 2. Germline CDR1 is SGHTA and CDR2 is FQGNSA.

The chain joins TRBV5-1 to TRBJ2-1; 9 positions agree with TRBD1. The germline V gene encodes CDR1 SGHRS and CDR2 YFSETQ. The CDR3 length is 14 residues. V trimming: 5 bases; J trimming: 8 bases; junction bases outside the gene matches: 8. The CDR3 DNA is TGCGCCAGCAGAGGTTGGGGACAGGGCGATGAGCAGTTCTTC. Its translation: CASRGWGQGDEQFF.

The chain uses TRBV6-1 and TRBJ1-4; TRBD1 aligns across 7 bases. The CDR3 runs 14 residues. CDR1 is MNHNS, CDR2 SASEGT, per germline. V lost 4 bases and J lost 8; bases outside the gene matches: 7. The DNA of the CDR3 is TGTGCCAGCAGTGGAGAGGGGGCGAGCGAAAAACTGTTTTTT. It encodes CASSGEGASEKLFF.